Following are 8 T cell receptor beta chains from one sample sequenced in a study of monozygotic twins with inflammatory bowel disease. From the 5' RACE reads, TCRdb lists one entry per CDR3 protein and no DNA. This sample's clone table lists 150,000 or so distinct CDR3 sequences. The sequenced sample consisted of blood. These receptors were obtained from a human donor with ulcerative colitis or Crohn's disease, or a healthy co-twin of an affected twin (not recorded which).

The rearrangement uses TRBV5-1 and TRBJ2-4; TCRdb indicates TRBD2, and absent DNA this call remains unverified. CDR3 size: 17 residues. Germline values: CDR1 SGHRS, CDR2 YFSETQ. The CDR3 is CASSLVSVGTAKNIQYF.

The chain employs TRBV7-3 and TRBJ2-1; TCRdb proposes TRBD2, but this gene call is untestable without DNA. The germline V gene encodes CDR1 SGHTA and CDR2 FQGTGA. The CDR3 consists of 11 residues. CDR3 sequence: CASSLGGLVFF.

The rearrangement uses TRBV19 and TRBJ2-1. In germline, CDR1 is LNHDA, CDR2 SQIVND (reference sequence). CDR3 length: 11 residues. The CDR3 loop reads CASSTYNEQFF.

The CDR3 loop is CATSRDLGVLGNQPQHF. The genes are TRBV15 and TRBJ1-5; TCRdb reports TRBD1, a call that lacks DNA to check it against. Germline V CDR1 and CDR2: LNHNV, YYDKDF (reference sequence). This CDR3 region has 17 residues.

V usage is TRBV6-8 and J usage is TRBJ2-1; with no DNA, the TCRdb D assignment of TRBD1 cannot be verified. The CDR3 is made up of 17 amino acids. Germline-derived CDR1 and CDR2 are MNHGY and SAAAGT. This CDR3 reads CASSYSFRENGFNEQFF.

The chain is built from TRBV3-1 and TRBJ2-1; TCRdb names TRBD2, which stays unverified in the absence of DNA. The CDR3 sequence is 15 residues long. Germline V gene lookup returns CDR1 LGHDT and CDR2 YNNKEL (reference sequence). This CDR3 reads CASSQEGTRGNEQFF.

The chain joins TRBV12-3 or TRBV12-4 to TRBJ2-5; with no DNA, the TCRdb D assignment of TRBD2 cannot be verified. The CDR3 is made up of 15 amino acids. The CDR3: CASSREGRIQETQYF.

The J gene is TRBJ2-1, the V gene TRBV5-4; lacking DNA, the TRBD2 call made by TCRdb goes unchecked. Germline CDR1 SGHNT, CDR2 YYREEE (reference sequence). This CDR3 has 17 residues. The CDR3: CASSWQLAGGPYNEQFF.